The rows below give T cell receptor beta chains drawn from one sample of a study of blood T cell repertoires in COVID-19. TCRdb's table, derived via immunoSEQ multiplex PCR, lists solely in-frame clones and lacks some. This sample has some 260,000 clones; about 86% occur once, and the top ten carry 4.1%. The source material was PBMCs or T cells enriched from blood (not recorded which). The origin of the receptors is a man aged 25 to 45 with acute COVID-19. The CDR3 runs from the conserved cysteine through the conserved F or W. The D gene is left open where the match is weak. Expanded clones are given a class, and other clones once, few, many or no size at all.

j_gene	d_gene	abundance	v_gene	CDR3aa	CDR3nt
TRBJ1-2	TRBD1	NA	TRBV5-1	CASRMDRDGYTF	TGTGCCAGCAGGATGGACAGGGATGGCTACACCTTC
TRBJ2-1	NA	NA	TRBV6-2/TRBV6-3	CASSYSGRDNEQFF	TGTGCCAGCAGTTACAGCGGACGGGACAATGAGCAGTTCTTC
TRBJ1-4	NA	once	TRBV2	CASSEVRGTNEKLFF	TGTGCCAGCAGTGAAGTAAGGGGCACTAATGAAAAACTGTTTTTT
TRBJ2-3	NA	NA	TRBV19	CASSSSSTDTQYF	TGTGCCAGTAGTAGTAGCAGCACAGATACGCAGTATTTT
TRBJ2-3	TRBD2	NA	TRBV5-4	CASNIAGAGTDTQYF	TGTGCCAGCAACATAGCGGGCGCCGGCACAGATACGCAGTATTTT
TRBJ2-2	NA	NA	TRBV19	CASSPGGVTGELFF	TGTGCCAGTAGTCCCGGTGGAGTGACCGGGGAGCTGTTTTTT
TRBJ1-3	NA	once	TRBV18	CASSPLRGKIHSGNTIYF	TGTGCCAGCTCACCCCTCCGGGGTAAGATTCACTCTGGAAACACCATATATTTT
TRBJ2-3	TRBD2	NA	TRBV6-4	CASSDRPRTSGDTQYF	TGTGCCAGCAGTGACCGCCCGCGGACTAGCGGGGATACGCAGTATTTT
TRBJ1-5	NA	NA	TRBV5-6	CASSFGRGSSQPQHF	TGTGCCAGCAGCTTTGGCCGGGGGAGTAGCCAGCCCCAGCATTTT
TRBJ1-1	NA	NA	TRBV20-1	CSASRGAKVTEAFF	TGCAGTGCTAGTCGGGGGGCCAAGGTCACTGAAGCTTTCTTT
TRBJ1-5	TRBD1	NA	TRBV19	CASREDRGSNQPQHF	TGTGCCAGTAGAGAAGACAGGGGTAGCAATCAGCCCCAGCATTTT
TRBJ2-5	TRBD2	NA	TRBV19	CASSMGLAGGQETQYF	TGTGCCAGTAGTATGGGACTAGCGGGAGGACAAGAGACCCAGTACTTC
TRBJ1-2	TRBD1	NA	TRBV5-5	CASQGQGLFGGYTF	TGTGCCAGCCAGGGACAGGGACTCTTCGGCGGCTACACCTTC
TRBJ1-2	TRBD1	NA	TRBV2	CASSDRGLVRGYTF	TGTGCCAGCAGTGACAGGGGGCTTGTGAGGGGCTACACCTTC
TRBJ2-1	NA	NA	TRBV19	CASSIRDDALRRNEQFF	TGTGCCAGTAGTATTCGCGATGACGCCTTGAGGAGGAATGAGCAGTTCTTC
TRBJ1-2	TRBD1	NA	TRBV2	CARDGQGGDGYTF	TGTGCCAGGGACGGACAGGGAGGAGATGGCTACACCTTC
TRBJ1-2	TRBD1	NA	TRBV6-5	CASSTGQGPYTF	TGTGCCAGCAGCACCGGACAGGGTCCCTACACCTTC
TRBJ1-5	NA	NA	TRBV6-1	CASSGPGRGGRDQPQHF	TGTGCCAGCAGTGGTCCCGGGAGGGGGGGGAGAGATCAGCCCCAGCATTTT
TRBJ1-5	NA	NA	TRBV19	CASTKGGIYDPQHF	TGTGCCAGTACCAAAGGAGGGATTTATGATCCCCAGCATTTT
TRBJ1-1	NA	NA	TRBV9	CASSASGRITGDTEAFF	TGTGCCAGCAGCGCCTCAGGGCGGATTACCGGAGACACTGAAGCTTTCTTT
TRBJ2-1	TRBD2	NA	TRBV11-3	CASSPPSGSASNNEQFF	TGTGCCAGCAGCCCGCCCAGCGGGAGCGCGTCCAACAATGAGCAGTTCTTC
TRBJ2-3	TRBD1	NA	TRBV29-1	CSSGQGLDTQYF	TGCAGCTCCGGACAGGGACTAGATACGCAGTATTTT
TRBJ1-6	NA	NA	TRBV27	CASIPLARPGSPLHF	TGTGCCAGCATCCCCCTTGCGCGTCCGGGTTCACCCCTCCACTTT
TRBJ1-1	TRBD1	NA	TRBV18	CASSQDRSEAFF	TGTGCCAGCTCACAGGACAGGTCAGAAGCTTTCTTT
TRBJ1-1	TRBD1	NA	TRBV19	CASTALTGSNTEAFF	TGTGCCAGTACTGCCTTGACAGGGAGTAACACTGAAGCTTTCTTT
TRBJ1-2	NA	NA	TRBV5-1	CASRLDSGYTF	TGTGCCAGCAGGCTAGACAGCGGGTACACCTTC
TRBJ2-1	TRBD1	NA	TRBV18	CASSEGQRVWFF	TGTGCCAGCTCAGAGGGACAGAGGGTTTGGTTCTTC
TRBJ1-2	TRBD1	NA	TRBV29-1	CSVVLGTGGDGYTF	TGCAGCGTTGTCCTTGGGACAGGCGGGGATGGCTACACCTTC
TRBJ2-5	TRBD1	NA	TRBV24-1	CATSDTRTGGRETQYF	TGTGCCACCAGTGATACCCGGACAGGGGGCAGGGAGACCCAGTACTTC
TRBJ1-1	TRBD1	NA	TRBV5-3	CARSLHTGGPMNTEAFF	TGTGCCAGAAGCTTACATACAGGGGGCCCCATGAACACTGAAGCTTTCTTT
TRBJ1-4	NA	NA	TRBV2	CASTENSATNEKLFF	TGTGCCAGCACTGAAAACAGTGCAACTAATGAAAAACTGTTTTTT
TRBJ2-1	TRBD1	NA	TRBV7-9	CASPQGAYNEQFF	TGTGCCAGCCCACAGGGGGCATACAATGAGCAGTTCTTC
TRBJ1-2	NA	NA	TRBV30	CAWSDSLYGYTF	TGTGCCTGGTCAGACAGCCTCTATGGCTACACCTTC
TRBJ1-2	NA	NA	TRBV4-1	CASSQEGANYGYTF	TGCGCCAGCAGCCAAGAGGGCGCTAACTATGGCTACACCTTC
TRBJ1-3	NA	NA	TRBV9	CASSVDGHPLEVTGNTIYF	TGTGCCAGCAGCGTAGACGGACACCCTTTGGAAGTGACTGGAAACACCATATATTTT